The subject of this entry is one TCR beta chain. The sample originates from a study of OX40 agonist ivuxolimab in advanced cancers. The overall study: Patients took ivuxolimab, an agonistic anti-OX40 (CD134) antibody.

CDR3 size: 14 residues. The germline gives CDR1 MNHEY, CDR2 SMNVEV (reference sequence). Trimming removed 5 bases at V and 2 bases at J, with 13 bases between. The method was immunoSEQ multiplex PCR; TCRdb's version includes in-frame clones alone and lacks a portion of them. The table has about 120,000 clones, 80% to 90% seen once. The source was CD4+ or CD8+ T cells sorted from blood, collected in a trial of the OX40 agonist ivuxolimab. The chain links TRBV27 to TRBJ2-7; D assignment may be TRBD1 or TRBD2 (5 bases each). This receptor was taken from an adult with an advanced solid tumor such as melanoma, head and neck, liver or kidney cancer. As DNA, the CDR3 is TGTGCCAGCAGTCCGCAGACGGGGCCCTACGAGCAGTACTTC. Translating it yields CASSPQTGPYEQYF.